This T cell receptor beta chain was captured by sequencing in a study of blood T cell repertoires in COVID-19. Study summary: From the United States, Italy and Spain came samples of acute and convalescent COVID-19.

The J segment lost 6 bases and the V segment lost 5 bases, leaving 0 bases of the junction unmatched. Germline CDR1 reads SEHNR; CDR2 reads FQNEAQ (reference sequence). CDR3 length: 12 residues. Produced via immunoSEQ multiplex PCR; TCRdb's table is partial and in-frame only. The data show more than 80,000 clones, over 80% seen once. The V gene is TRBV7-9, the J gene TRBJ2-2; 7 bases fit TRBD2. This receptor was taken from an elderly woman with active or convalescent COVID-19. Sequencing was performed on peripheral blood. The CDR3 is CASSRGAGELFF. CDR3 coding DNA: TGTGCCAGCAGCCGGGGGGCCGGGGAGCTGTTTTTT.